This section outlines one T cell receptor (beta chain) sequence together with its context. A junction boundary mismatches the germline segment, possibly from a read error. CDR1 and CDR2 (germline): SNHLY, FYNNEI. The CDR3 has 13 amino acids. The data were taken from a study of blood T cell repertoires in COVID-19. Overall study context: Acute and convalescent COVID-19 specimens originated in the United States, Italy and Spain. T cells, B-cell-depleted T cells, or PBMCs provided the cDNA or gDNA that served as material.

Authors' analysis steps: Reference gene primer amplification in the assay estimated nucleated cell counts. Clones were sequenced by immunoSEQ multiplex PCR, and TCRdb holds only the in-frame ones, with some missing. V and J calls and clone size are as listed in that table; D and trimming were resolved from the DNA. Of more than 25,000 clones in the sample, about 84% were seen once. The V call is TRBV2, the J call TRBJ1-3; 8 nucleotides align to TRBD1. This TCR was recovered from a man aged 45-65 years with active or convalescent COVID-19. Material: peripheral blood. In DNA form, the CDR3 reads TGTGCCAGCAGTGCAGGGGGCGGAAACGCCATATATTTT. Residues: CASSAGGGNAIYF. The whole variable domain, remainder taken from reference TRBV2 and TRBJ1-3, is EPEVTQTPSHQVTQMGQEVILRCVPISNHLYFYWYRQILGQKVEFLVSFYNNEISEKSEIFDDQFSVERPDGSNFTLKIRSTKLEDSAMYFCASSAGGGNAIYFGEGSWLTVV.